The clone carrying this T cell receptor (beta chain) came up many times. Single cDNA molecules in the library carried unique molecular identifiers attached during preparation. TCRdb processed the RACE reads anew with MiXCR; each CDR3 protein has one entry. The table includes 300,000 to 400,000 distinct CDR3 sequences, less than 6.5% detected once. These data come from a study of human T cells and chemical hapten exposure. Study-wide background: The study sensitized with 2% DPC on a 2 cm by 2 cm patch of upper inner arm skin. Upper-back patch tests with 0.01% DPC were read at 6 days.

Time point here: pre-sensitization, week 0. As to treatment: therapeutic diphenylcyclopropenone sensitization with weekly scalp DPC. This sequence was found in a woman aged 45-60 years with alopecia areata. Some clones in this sample may be carry-over from other donors' samples. This specimen consisted of whole blood, obtained in connection with sensitization to the hapten diphenylcyclopropenone (DPC).

The CDR3 bases are TGTGCCAGCAGCTTCCCCCTGCGGGAGGCAACCTCCTACAATGAGCAGTTCTTC. Translation gives CASSFPLREATSYNEQFF. The J gene is TRBJ2-1, the V gene TRBV7-9; 8 nucleotides agree with TRBD2. The V and J ends lost 3 bases and 0 bases, in that order; junction bases with no gene match: 10. In germline, CDR1 is SEHNR, CDR2 FQNEAQ (reference sequence). The CDR3 spans 18 residues.